The 11 T cell receptor beta chains reported below all come from one sample, sequenced in a study of blood T cell repertoires in COVID-19. Using immunoSEQ multiplex PCR, the repertoire was profiled, and TCRdb retains in-frame clones only, with some absent. The data show 150,000 to 200,000 clones, 90% to 95% seen once. The source material was peripheral blood. These TCRs come from a man aged 45-65 years with acute or convalescent COVID-19.

The table lists this clone with a count of one. This rearrangement joins TRBV6-5 to TRBJ1-2; the D gene is possibly TRBD1 (6 bases). With 5 bases removed from V and 4 bases from J, the gap between germline ends came to 11 bases. Germline V CDR1 and CDR2: MNHEY, SVGAGI. The CDR3 has 13 amino acids. CDR3 bases: TGTGCCAGCAGTCCTACAGGGATCTATGGCTACACCTTC. Protein product: CASSPTGIYGYTF.

A single count supports this clone. The chain carries TRBV4-1 and TRBJ1-5; D not resolved. CDR1 and CDR2 (germline): MGHRA, YSYEKL. The CDR3 covers 14 residues. Trimming removed 9 bases from V and 4 bases from J, with 16 bases in between. The CDR3 DNA reads TGCGCCAGTTCCCTGGCAGGAACAAATCAGCCCCAGCATTTT. Translating gives CASSLAGTNQPQHF.

The chain recombines TRBV28 with TRBJ2-5, with 7 bases identical to TRBD1. With 5 bases clipped from V and 5 bases from J, the junction kept 2 bases outside the gene matches. The germline CDR1 and CDR2 sequences are MDHEN and SYDVKM. The CDR3 contains 12 residues. This CDR3 reads CASSGQEETQYF. CDR3 in DNA: TGTGCCAGCAGTGGACAGGAGGAGACCCAGTACTTC.

The chain is built from TRBV18 and TRBJ2-1; TRBD1 is a possible D gene (6 bases). This CDR3 is built from 14 residues. Germline V CDR1 and CDR2: KGHSH, LQKENI. Trimming shortened V by 6 bases and J by 1 base, and 10 bases separated the two germline ends. Written as DNA, the CDR3 is TGTGCCAGCTCCCCGGACAGTTCCTACAATGAGCAGTTCTTC. It yields the protein CASSPDSSYNEQFF.

V and J are TRBV27 and TRBJ2-2; the match to TRBD1 covers 8 bases. The CDR3 extends over 16 amino acids. Germline V gene data show CDR1 as MNHEY and CDR2 as SMNVEV (reference sequence). With 6 bases clipped from V and 3 bases from J, the junction kept 9 bases outside the gene matches. The DNA for the CDR3 is TGTGCCAGCAGAACTCCGGGACAGGTAGACACCGGGGAGCTGTTTTTT. Its protein is CASRTPGQVDTGELFF.

The V gene is TRBV27, the J gene TRBJ2-1; D is unclear. V was trimmed by 3 bases and J by 10 bases, leaving 10 bases between them. Germline V gene data show CDR1 as MNHEY and CDR2 as SMNVEV (reference sequence). CDR3 length: 12 residues. The CDR3 sequence is CASSFLGGEQFF. The CDR3 DNA is TGTGCCAGCAGTTTCCTTGGTGGCGAGCAGTTCTTC.

The V call is TRBV27, the J call TRBJ1-4, with D perhaps TRBD1 (5 bases). Trimming removed 0 bases from V and 4 bases from J, with 6 bases in between. The CDR3 consists of 14 residues. Germline CDR1 MNHEY, CDR2 SMNVEV (reference sequence). CDR3 in amino acids: CASSLSGVNEKLFF. CDR3 sequence (DNA): TGTGCCAGCAGTTTATCAGGGGTTAATGAAAAACTGTTTTTT.

The V gene is TRBV28, the J gene TRBJ2-5; 8 nucleotides align to TRBD2. The germline V gene has CDR1 MDHEN and CDR2 SYDVKM. After removal of 6 bases from V and 1 base from J, the junction contained 4 bases not matched to a gene. The CDR3 covers 14 residues. The CDR3 region is CASRASGFQETQYF. CDR3 bases: TGTGCCAGCAGGGCTAGCGGGTTCCAAGAGACCCAGTACTTC.

J is TRBJ2-7 and V is TRBV28; D unclear. V was trimmed by 5 bases and J by 3 bases, leaving 2 bases between them. The CDR3 extends over 10 amino acids. Germline V lookup: CDR1 MDHEN, CDR2 SYDVKM. CDR3 amino acids: CASSHYEQYF. The DNA for the CDR3 is TGTGCCAGCAGTCACTACGAGCAGTACTTC.

This chain uses TRBV6-2 or TRBV6-3 with TRBJ2-2; D unclear. V shed 2 bases and J shed 8 bases, with 9 bases lying between them. The germline V gene has CDR1 MNHEY and CDR2 SVGEGT. This CDR3 spans 13 amino acids. The CDR3: CASSYHVTGELFF. The CDR3 coding sequence is TGTGCCAGCAGTTACCATGTTACAGGGGAGCTGTTTTTT.

V is TRBV25-1 and J is TRBJ1-1, with D perhaps matching TRBD1 (5 bases). The CDR3 loop spans 15 amino acids. Trimming left V 4 bases short and J 5 bases short, with 17 bases between. The germline CDR1 and CDR2 sequences are MGHDK and SYGVNS. The CDR3: CASSAPRGVGTEAFF. In DNA, the CDR3 is TGTGCCAGCAGTGCCCCCCGGGGGGTGGGGACTGAAGCTTTCTTT.